These 9 T cell receptor beta chains share one sample of origin, sequenced in a study of CD8 T cells in Susac syndrome. Roughly 0.45 to 1 ug RNA was reverse transcribed with random hexamers. TCRdb reprocessed the immunoSEQ multiplex PCR reads with MiXCR, giving one entry per CDR3 protein. The sample lists some 100,000 distinct CDR3 sequences, approximately 95% occurring once. Sequenced sample: CD8+ T cells from PBMCs. The receptors derive from a human donor with Susac syndrome.

This rearrangement joins TRBV15 to TRBJ2-5; D unclear. V was shortened by 1 base and J by 4 bases, with 4 bases between the two germline ends. Germline V gene lookup returns CDR1 LNHNV and CDR2 YYDKDF (reference sequence). There are 12 residues in the CDR3. CDR3 DNA: TGTGCCACCAGCAGAGTCCCAGAGACCCAGTACTTC. This encodes CATSRVPETQYF.

The chain couples TRBV19 to TRBJ1-5; 12 positions match TRBD1. V lost 5 bases to trimming and J lost 7 bases; unmatched junction nucleotides: 9. CDR1 is LNHDA, CDR2 SQIVND, per germline (reference sequence). This CDR3 comprises 16 residues. The chain's CDR3 is CASSADGTGGGQPQHF. In DNA, the CDR3 is TGTGCCAGTAGTGCCGACGGGACAGGGGGCGGCCAGCCCCAGCATTTT.

This rearrangement joins TRBV7-8 to TRBJ1-6, with D unresolved. Germline CDR1 is SGHVS and CDR2 is FQNEAQ. The CDR3 extends over 15 amino acids. Trimming shortened V by 4 bases and J by 6 bases, and 13 bases separated the two germline ends. The CDR3 reads CASSSSPGSNSPLHF. CDR3 sequence (DNA): TGTGCCAGCAGCTCCAGCCCGGGCTCTAATTCACCCCTCCACTTT.

This chain links TRBV3-1 with TRBJ2-7; 8 bases map to TRBD1. The CDR3 is made up of 15 amino acids. Trimming at V came to 4 bases and at J to 0 bases, leaving 5 bases not matched to a gene. The germline gives CDR1 LGHDT, CDR2 YNNKEL (reference sequence). The CDR3 sequence: CASSLGTGPSYEQYF. The CDR3 coding sequence is TGTGCCAGCAGCCTCGGGACAGGACCCTCCTACGAGCAGTACTTC.

V usage is TRBV20-1 and J usage is TRBJ2-1, with D hard to call. Germline CDR1 reads DFQATT; CDR2 reads SNEGSKA (reference sequence). The CDR3 extends over 18 amino acids. V was shortened by 3 bases and J by 1 base, with 22 bases between the two germline ends. The CDR3 sequence: CSARPDPSDSASYNEQFF. CDR3 bases: TGCAGTGCTAGGCCAGACCCGTCTGACTCAGCGTCCTACAATGAGCAGTTCTTC.

This chain connects TRBV3-1 to TRBJ2-1; TRBD1 aligns across 7 bases. Unmatched junction bases numbered 13, after V lost 0 bases and J lost 8 bases. Germline V gene data show CDR1 as LGHDT and CDR2 as YNNKEL (reference sequence). The CDR3 extends over 17 amino acids. CDR3 loop: CASSQDYETGNLDEQFF. The CDR3 nucleotides read TGTGCCAGCAGCCAAGATTACGAGACAGGGAATTTGGATGAGCAGTTCTTC.

The chain employs TRBV28 and TRBJ2-1, with TRBD2 identical over 7 bases. The CDR3 has 16 amino acids. The V gene's germline CDR1 is MDHEN and CDR2 SYDVKM. Trimming cost V 1 base and J 0 bases; bases outside gene matches: 3. The CDR3 DNA sequence: TGTGCCAGCAGTTTATCACGGACTAGCTCCTACAATGAGCAGTTCTTC. This encodes CASSLSRTSSYNEQFF.

The chain links TRBV6-5 to TRBJ1-3; D unresolved. V lost 6 bases and J lost 1, with 7 bases in between. The CDR3 loop spans 13 amino acids. Germline V CDR1 and CDR2: MNHEY, SVGAGI. CDR3 coding DNA: TGTGCCAGCAGAATGGGTTCTGGAAACACCATATATTTT. It is translated as CASRMGSGNTIYF.

The J gene is TRBJ2-1, the V gene TRBV20-1, with TRBD2 matching over 9 bases. With V trimmed by 1 base and J by 2 bases, 3 bases remained unmatched. This CDR3 is 15 amino acids long. Per the germline V gene, CDR1 is DFQATT and CDR2 is SNEGSKA (reference sequence). The CDR3 DNA follows: TGCAGTGCTAGAGGGGGCGGGGGGGCCTACAATGAGCAGTTCTTC. Its protein product is CSARGGGGAYNEQFF.